The next 8 T cell receptor beta chains were all read from a single sample in a study of T cell responses to AZD1222 COVID-19 vaccine (dated by TCRdb to the early 2020s). Reading the label with the study, this specimen's time point is: baseline before first vaccination. Library preparation was by the immunoSEQ multiplex PCR assay. Imported from immuneACCESS, the table was reduced by TCRdb to in-frame sequences with V and J called. These copies leave out some clones; in studies compared against another copy, an unresolved V gene accounts for under half, and the cause of the remainder is not known. This sample has some 170,000 clones in its table, and around 94% of those were observed once. The top ten clonotypes cover roughly 2.5% of the sample. Source: peripheral blood, taken on day 0 of AZD1222 vaccination. The receptors come from an adult in good health.

The chain employs TRBV15 and TRBJ1-5, with 8 positions matching TRBD1. This CDR3 comprises 13 residues. Germline-derived CDR1 and CDR2 are LNHNV and YYDKDF (reference sequence). V lost 3 bases to trimming and J lost 7 bases; unmatched junction nucleotides: 2. The CDR3 region is CATSSPGGQPQHF. CDR3 nucleotide sequence: TGTGCCACCAGCAGTCCAGGGGGCCAGCCCCAGCATTTT. The full variable domain, in which reference TRBV15 and TRBJ1-5 provide the parts outside the CDR3, is DAMVIQNPRYQVTQFGKPVTLSCSQTLNHNVMYWYQQKSSQAPKLLFHYYDKDFNNEADTPDNFQSRRPNTSFCFLDIRSPGLGDTAMYLCATSSPGGQPQHFGDGTRLSIL.

Here the CDR3 reads CASSQQGGGYGYTF. CDR3 nucleotide sequence: TGTGCCAGCAGCCAACAGGGAGGGGGCTATGGCTACACCTTC. The chain uses TRBV3-1 (or the pseudogene TRBV3-2) and TRBJ1-2, with D maybe TRBD1 (6 bases). Trimming pared 2 bases from V and 4 bases from J, leaving 11 bases between. The CDR3 is 14 residues long. Per germline, CDR1 LGHDT and CDR2 YNNKEL (reference sequence).

In DNA, the CDR3 is TGTGCCAGTACCCGGTCCGGGGAGCTGTTTTTT. Its protein product is CASTRSGELFF. The rearrangement links TRBV19 to TRBJ2-2; D is ambiguous. The CDR3 is 11 residues long. From germline, CDR1 is LNHDA and CDR2 SQIVND (reference sequence). V was pared by 7 bases and J by 6 bases, with 6 bases between.

The chain carries TRBV21-1 and TRBJ1-6; the DNA was not compared with TRBD1, the D call given in the table. TRBV21-1 constitutes a pseudogene. The CDR3 runs 15 residues. This chain's CDR3 is CASSHKQGRNSPLHF. DNA for the CDR3: TGTGCCAGCAGCCATAAACAGGGGAGGAATTCACCCCTCCACTTT.

This rearrangement joins TRBV30 to TRBJ2-7; 7 bases are a match to TRBD2. J was trimmed by 4 bases and V by 0 bases; bases with no gene match: 6. The CDR3 totals 14 residues. Germline assignment: CDR1 GTSNPN and CDR2 SVGIG (reference sequence). CDR3 residues: CAWSVVGGPYEQYF. The DNA of the CDR3 is TGTGCCTGGAGTGTGGTGGGAGGGCCGTACGAGCAGTACTTC.

This chain connects TRBV6-5 to TRBJ1-2; TRBD1 is a possible D gene (6 bases). The V gene lost 7 bases and the J gene lost 3 bases, with 12 bases spanning the gap. CDR3 length: 13 amino acids. CDR1 is MNHEY and CDR2 is SVGAGI in the germline V gene. The CDR3 nucleotides read TGTGCCAGCAAACAGGGCAACGACTATGGCTACACCTTC. Protein: CASKQGNDYGYTF.

The V gene is TRBV5-8, the J gene TRBJ2-3, with 16 bases lining up with TRBD2. The CDR3 spans 18 residues. V shed 7 bases and J 0 bases; nucleotides not matched to a gene: 8. The germline V gene has CDR1 SGHTS and CDR2 YDEGEE. The CDR3: CASPEGLAGGPSTDTQYF. The CDR3 coding sequence is TGTGCCAGCCCCGAGGGACTAGCGGGAGGGCCCAGCACAGATACGCAGTATTTT.

The chain uses TRBV5-1 and TRBJ2-7; D is possibly TRBD1 or TRBD2 (5 bases each). Germline loops: CDR1 SGHRS, CDR2 YFSETQ. The germline V and J ends were trimmed by 5 bases and 2 bases, with 14 bases remaining between them. The CDR3 is made up of 14 amino acids. The CDR3 region is CASSWDRDPYEQYF. The CDR3 DNA sequence: TGCGCCAGCAGTTGGGACCGGGATCCCTACGAGCAGTACTTC.